This is a list of T cell receptor beta chains from one sample in a study of blood T cell repertoires in COVID-19. TCRdb's copy holds only in-frame clones and misses some; the assay was immunoSEQ multiplex PCR. The sample has 250,000 to 350,000 clones, 87% seen once. Sequencing was performed on peripheral blood. The receptor source for this set is a man in his late teens or twenties with active or convalescent COVID-19. Both conserved end residues are part of each CDR3. Each record gives: clone size, V gene, D gene, J gene, CDR3 length, CDR3 DNA, CDR3 protein. The D gene is left open where the match is weak. Clone size is stated in some rows and not others, as once, few, many or a class when expanded.

>-|TRBV2|-|TRBJ2-1|15
TGTGCCAGCAGTAACCGACAGGTGAATTACAATGAGCAGTTCTTC
CASSNRQVNYNEQFF
>-|TRBV28|-|TRBJ1-5|14
TGTGCCAGCAGTCTTGGCGGTAGCAATCAGCCCCAGCATTTT
CASSLGGSNQPQHF
>-|TRBV4-3|TRBD2|TRBJ2-3|17
TGCGCCAGCAGCCAAGACGGAGCGGGGGGGCCAACAGATACGCAGTATTTT
CASSQDGAGGPTDTQYF
>-|TRBV5-6|-|TRBJ2-1|15
TGTGCCAGCAGCTTTCGGACAAGTTTTTACAATGAGCAGTTCTTC
CASSFRTSFYNEQFF
>once|TRBV19|TRBD1|TRBJ2-5|17
TGTGCCAGTAGTATGATGTGGGGCAGGGGGCAGGGGGAGACCCAGTACTTC
CASSMMWGRGQGETQYF
>once|TRBV2|TRBD1|TRBJ1-1|14
TGTGCCAGCAAGGGACAGCAAATGAACACTGAAGCTTTCTTT
CASKGQQMNTEAFF
>-|TRBV15|-|TRBJ2-3|15
TGTGCCACCAGCAGAGTGGCCCATTCTGATGATACGCAGTATTTT
CATSRVAHSDDTQYF
>-|TRBV6-1|-|TRBJ2-1|15
TGTGCCAGCAGTGACCAACTAGTAGTCTACAATGAGCAGTTCTTC
CASSDQLVVYNEQFF
>-|TRBV18|TRBD2|TRBJ2-2|17
TGTGCCAGCTCACCACCGGTGAGACTAGCTAGGACCGGGGAGCTGTTTTTT
CASSPPVRLARTGELFF
>-|TRBV5-6|TRBD1|TRBJ2-3|15
TGTGCCAGCAGCCACAGCTGGCAGGGGGCAGATACGCAGTATTTT
CASSHSWQGADTQYF
>-|TRBV11-1|TRBD2|TRBJ2-1|15
TGTGCCAGCAGCTTAATAGCGGGAGGTTTGAATGAGCAGTTCTTC
CASSLIAGGLNEQFF
>-|TRBV28|TRBD1|TRBJ1-5|15
TGTGCCAGTGCCGGGACAGAAAACTTAATCAGACCCCAGCATTTT
CASAGTENLIRPQHF
>-|TRBV27|-|TRBJ2-7|15
TGTGCCAGCAGACGAAAAGAACAGAGCTCCTACGAGCAGTACTTC
CASRRKEQSSYEQYF
>once|TRBV15|TRBD1|TRBJ2-5|16
TGTGCCACCAGCAGAGGGACAGGGTGGTCGGCGGAGACCCAGTACTTC
CATSRGTGWSAETQYF
>-|TRBV19|TRBD2|TRBJ2-1|13
TGTGCCAGTAGTATACGGTCACTAGCGGAGCAGTTCTTC
CASSIRSLAEQFF
>-|TRBV11-2|TRBD2|TRBJ2-1|16
TGTGCCAGCAGCTTACGGGTAGCGGGAGGAAACAATGAGCAGTTCTTC
CASSLRVAGGNNEQFF
>-|TRBV19|-|TRBJ2-7|14
TGTGCCAGTAGCCTAGGGGGTCACGGATACGAGCAGTACTTC
CASSLGGHGYEQYF
>-|TRBV4-1|-|TRBJ2-3|17
TGCGCCAGCAGCCTATCCGAGGTACCGACGGGAAGAGATACGCAGTATTTT
CASSLSEVPTGRDTQYF
>-|TRBV5-5|-|TRBJ1-1|17
TGTGCCAGCAGCTTGGAGGAGGGCGGGCCCATGAACACTGAAGCTTTCTTT
CASSLEEGGPMNTEAFF
>once|TRBV27|-|TRBJ1-2|12
TGTGCCAGCAGGCCAGGGTACGGTGGCTACACCTTC
CASRPGYGGYTF
>-|TRBV14|-|TRBJ1-1|17
TGTGCCAGCAGCCTCGAAGAATGGAGGATTCCGAACACTGAAGCTTTCTTT
CASSLEEWRIPNTEAFF
>-|TRBV18|-|TRBJ2-7|15
TGTGCCAGCTCCCGGGAAATCGGGGTAGCCTACGAGCAGTACTTC
CASSREIGVAYEQYF
>-|TRBV19|-|TRBJ2-7|12
TGTGCCAGTAGCTATCAGGGCTACGAGCAGTACTTC
CASSYQGYEQYF
>-|TRBV19|-|TRBJ1-5|14
TGTGCCAGTAGTATACTCCAGTACAATCAGCCCCAGCATTTT
CASSILQYNQPQHF
>-|TRBV5-5|-|TRBJ1-5|16
TGTGCCAGCAGCTTGTATCAAGCTTATAGCAATCAGCCCCAGCATTTT
CASSLYQAYSNQPQHF
>-|TRBV4-1|-|TRBJ1-1|14
TGCGCCAGCAGCCAACAGGGAGGGCCCACTGAAGCTTTCTTT
CASSQQGGPTEAFF